A single sample gave rise to the 21 T cell receptor beta chains below, sequenced in a study of CD8 T cells in ankylosing spondylitis. A single record per CDR3 protein comes from TCRdb applying MiXCR to the 5' RACE reads. Here the sample spans about 140,000 distinct CDR3 sequences, 7% to 10% being singletons. The sequencing sample was made of synovial fluid, either unsorted or a sorted T cell fraction (not recorded which). Every receptor here comes from a male donor with ankylosing spondylitis.

The sample holds a few counts of this clonotype. The V call is TRBV2, the J call TRBJ2-2; a weak D match, TRBD2 (6 bases). The V and J ends lost 7 bases and 0 bases respectively, with 12 bases between them. Germline CDR1 and CDR2: SNHLY and FYNNEI. The CDR3 contains 15 residues. Here the CDR3 reads CASKQRASNTGELFF. In DNA form, the CDR3 reads TGTGCCAGCAAACAGCGGGCCTCGAACACCGGGGAGCTGTTTTTT.

The rearrangement uses TRBV7-9 and TRBJ2-6, with D unclear. V was trimmed by 1 base and J by 12 bases, leaving 7 bases between them. Germline CDR1 SEHNR, CDR2 FQNEAQ (reference sequence). This CDR3 is 12 amino acids long. CDR3 DNA: TGTGCCAGCAGCTTAGACGTACCCGTCCTGACTTTC. It yields the protein CASSLDVPVLTF.

The chain couples TRBV4-2 to TRBJ1-4, with D uncertain. The CDR3 consists of 16 residues. CDR1 and CDR2 (germline): LGHNA, YNFKEQ. Trimming removed 6 bases from V and 0 bases from J, with 14 bases in between. The CDR3 sequence is CASRARHLATNEKLFF. CDR3 in DNA: TGTGCCAGCAGGGCCAGACATCTTGCAACTAATGAAAAACTGTTTTTT.

Many counts were recorded for this clonotype. The rearrangement joins TRBV7-2 to TRBJ2-3; no clear D. CDR1 is SGHTA, CDR2 FQGNSA, per germline. This CDR3 contains 12 residues. The V and J ends lost 4 bases and 7 bases respectively, with 9 bases between them. The CDR3 sequence is CASSWNLNTQYF. The CDR3 DNA reads as TGTGCCAGCAGCTGGAATTTGAATACGCAGTATTTT. The full variable domain, with the rest looked up from reference TRBV7-2 and TRBJ2-3, is GAGVSQSPSNKVTEKGKDVELRCDPISGHTALYWYRQSLGQGLEFLIYFQGNSAPDKSGLPSDRFSAERTGGSVSTLTIQRTQQEDSAVYLCASSWNLNTQYFGPGTRLTVL.

The chain employs TRBV5-5 and TRBJ1-5; the D gene is possibly TRBD1 (5 bases). In germline, CDR1 is SGHKS, CDR2 YYEKEE (reference sequence). The V and J ends lost 8 bases and 3 bases respectively, with 12 bases between them. The CDR3 covers 13 residues. This CDR3 is CASGGGNNQPQHF. As DNA, the CDR3 is TGTGCCAGTGGTGGGGGGAACAATCAGCCCCAGCATTTT.

The chain is built from TRBV20-1 and TRBJ1-2; D is ambiguous. This CDR3 spans 13 amino acids. CDR1 and CDR2 from the germline V gene are DFQATT and SNEGSKA (reference sequence). The ends were cut back, 3 bases at V and 4 bases at J, with 12 bases in the middle. CDR3: CSARDGTAYGYTF. The DNA of the CDR3 is TGCAGTGCTAGGGATGGCACGGCCTATGGCTACACCTTC.

This clonotype appeared many times. The J gene is TRBJ2-1, the V gene TRBV29-1, with D tentatively TRBD1 or TRBD2 (5 bases each). The CDR3 extends over 13 amino acids. V lost 6 bases and J lost 12, with 21 bases in between. Per germline, CDR1 SQVTM and CDR2 ANQGSEA. In DNA, the CDR3 is TGCAGCGTGCAAACTGGGACGACTCGTTGGCAGTTCTTC. Translating it yields CSVQTGTTRWQFF.

This clonotype has more than one count but fewer than ten. Here the CDR3 DNA reads TGTGCCAGCAGCTCCGGGACAGGAGTGAACACTGAAGCTTTCTTT. Encoded protein: CASSSGTGVNTEAFF. This chain uses TRBV6-1 with TRBJ1-1; 8 positions agree with TRBD1. With 6 bases clipped from V and 0 bases from J, the junction kept 6 bases outside the gene matches. From germline, CDR1 is MNHNS and CDR2 SASEGT. This CDR3 spans 15 amino acids.

There are many counts of this clonotype. This sequence joins TRBV5-6 and TRBJ2-1; 8 bases map to TRBD2. V was pared by 1 base and J by 9 bases, with 15 bases of the junction left unmatched. Germline values: CDR1 SGHDT, CDR2 YYEEEE. The CDR3 sequence is 17 residues long. The CDR3 nucleotides read TGTGCCAGCAGCTTGAGAGTCAAAGGACTAGCTTATAGTGAGCAGTTCTTC. It yields the protein CASSLRVKGLAYSEQFF.

This clonotype was seen ten or more times. The chain links TRBV9 to TRBJ2-3, with no clear D. The CDR3 runs to 14 residues. CDR1 and CDR2 from the germline V gene are SGDLS and YYNGEE. V was shortened by 2 bases and J by 2 bases, with 9 bases between the two germline ends. The CDR3 nucleotides are TGTGCCAGCAGCGTTGGGTTAGACACAGATACGCAGTATTTT. It is translated as CASSVGLDTDTQYF.

This clonotype came up many times. This sequence joins TRBV5-1 and TRBJ2-7; perhaps D is TRBD1 or TRBD2 (5 bases each). The CDR3 covers 15 residues. Trimming stripped 3 bases from V and 3 bases from J, with 16 bases between. Germline loops: CDR1 SGHRS, CDR2 YFSETQ. CDR3 protein: CASSSQPGPRYEQYF. The CDR3 DNA is TGCGCCAGCAGCTCGCAACCGGGACCGCGCTACGAGCAGTACTTC.

Remarks on this clonotype: Possible read error: a much larger clone is one base away. The rearrangement uses TRBV3-1 and TRBJ1-6; D remains ambiguous. The germline V gene encodes CDR1 LGHDT and CDR2 YNNKEL (reference sequence). The CDR3 is 15 residues long. Trimming removed 5 bases from V and 5 bases from J, with 13 bases in between. The CDR3 nucleotides read TGTGCCAGCAGCTTCACCGGGATAGATAATTCACCCCTCCACTTT. Protein sequence: CASSFTGIDNSPLHF.

This clonotype was recorded at least ten times. The V call is TRBV28, the J call TRBJ2-3, with TRBD2 matching 12 bases. The CDR3 runs 17 residues. Looked up from germline, CDR1 is MDHEN and CDR2 is SYDVKM. V lost 6 bases, J lost 5 bases, and 12 bases stayed unmatched. CDR3 bases: TGTGCCAGCAGCCTGGGGCCACTAGCGGGGGGACGAGATACGCAGTATTTT. It yields the protein CASSLGPLAGGRDTQYF.

This clonotype was picked up a small number of times. V gene TRBV5-1 combines with J gene TRBJ2-7; 7 nucleotides match TRBD1. The CDR3 is 15 amino acids. V dropped 4 bases and J dropped 2; count of bases not matched to a gene: 9. Germline lookup yields CDR1 SGHRS and CDR2 YFSETQ. The CDR3 DNA is TGCGCCAGCAGCCCCACAGGGGTGGTCACCTACGAGCAGTACTTC. Encoded protein: CASSPTGVVTYEQYF.

The chain recombines TRBV6-1 with TRBJ2-3; no reliable D call. The CDR3 is made up of 13 amino acids. Trimming cost V 8 bases and J 4 bases, with 13 bases left between them. Germline V gives CDR1 MNHNS, CDR2 SASEGT. The CDR3 sequence is CASGSSGSDTQYF. The CDR3 DNA follows: TGTGCCAGCGGTAGTAGTGGTTCAGATACGCAGTATTTT.

This clonotype was observed a few times. The chain employs TRBV4-1 and TRBJ1-2; D is uncertain. Trimming cost V 4 bases and J 1 base, with 13 bases left between them. The CDR3 contains 15 residues. The V gene's germline CDR1 is MGHRA and CDR2 YSYEKL. CDR3 in amino acids: CASSRRYQDNYGYTF. The CDR3 bases are TGCGCCAGCAGCCGAAGATACCAGGATAACTATGGCTACACCTTC.

There are many counts of this clonotype. The chain carries TRBV7-2 and TRBJ2-1; 11 bases align to TRBD2. Germline loops: CDR1 SGHTA, CDR2 FQGNSA. The trim removed 5 bases at V and 7 bases at J, leaving 7 bases unmatched. The CDR3 extends over 15 amino acids. CDR3 loop: CASSALSGRANEQFF. CDR3 DNA: TGTGCCAGCAGCGCCCTTAGCGGGAGGGCGAATGAGCAGTTCTTC.

This clonotype has more than one count but fewer than ten. The V gene is TRBV6-2 or TRBV6-3, the J gene TRBJ1-1, with 10 bases identical to TRBD1. This CDR3 is built from 17 residues. Germline CDR1 and CDR2: MNHEY and SVGEGT. The trim removed 1 base at V and 1 base at J, leaving 6 bases unmatched. The CDR3 DNA reads as TGTGCCAGCAGTTACTTACCGGGACAGGGGACGAACACTGAAGCTTTCTTT. Amino acids: CASSYLPGQGTNTEAFF.

This chain joins TRBV11-2 and TRBJ1-2, with unresolved D. The CDR3 loop spans 13 amino acids. Germline V gene lookup returns CDR1 SGHAT and CDR2 FQNNGV. V lost 4 bases to trimming and J lost 4 bases, with 10 bases between them. CDR3 amino acids: CASSSGRFYGYTF. The CDR3 DNA reads as TGTGCCAGCAGCTCAGGACGTTTCTATGGCTACACCTTC.

The rearrangement joins TRBV7-8 to TRBJ1-2, with D possibly matching TRBD1 (5 bases). CDR3 length: 13 residues. Per the germline V gene, CDR1 is SGHVS and CDR2 is FQNEAQ. V lost 5 bases and J lost 6, with 13 bases in between. The chain's CDR3 is CASSPRRGDGYTF. CDR3 in DNA: TGTGCCAGCAGCCCCCGACGGGGCGATGGCTACACCTTC.

This clonotype was counted at least ten times. This rearrangement joins TRBV7-2 to TRBJ2-1; 7 positions match TRBD1. This CDR3 region has 15 residues. The junction had 11 bases not matched to a gene; V was cut back by 6 bases and J by 6 bases. Germline V gene sequence: CDR1 SGHTA, CDR2 FQGNSA. In nucleotides, the CDR3 is TGTGCCAGCAGTCCTAACAGGGGTTGGGGCAATGAGCAGTTCTTC. This gives the protein CASSPNRGWGNEQFF.